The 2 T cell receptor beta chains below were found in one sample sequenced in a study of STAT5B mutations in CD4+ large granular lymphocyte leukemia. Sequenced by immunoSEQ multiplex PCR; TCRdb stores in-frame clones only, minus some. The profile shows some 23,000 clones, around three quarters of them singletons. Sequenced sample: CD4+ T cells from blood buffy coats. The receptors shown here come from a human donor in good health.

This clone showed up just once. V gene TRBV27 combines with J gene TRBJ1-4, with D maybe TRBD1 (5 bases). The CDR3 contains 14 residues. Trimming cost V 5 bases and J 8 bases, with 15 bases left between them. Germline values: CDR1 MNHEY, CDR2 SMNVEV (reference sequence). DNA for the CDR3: TGTGCCAGCAGTGAGGGGTTTCTACGGGAAAAACTGTTTTTT. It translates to CASSEGFLREKLFF. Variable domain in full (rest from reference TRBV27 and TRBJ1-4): EAQVTQNPRYLITVTGKKLTVTCSQNMNHEYMSWYRQDPGLGLRQIYYSMNVEVTDKGDVPEGYKVSRKEKRNFPLILESPSPNQTSLYFCASSEGFLREKLFFGSGTQLSVL.

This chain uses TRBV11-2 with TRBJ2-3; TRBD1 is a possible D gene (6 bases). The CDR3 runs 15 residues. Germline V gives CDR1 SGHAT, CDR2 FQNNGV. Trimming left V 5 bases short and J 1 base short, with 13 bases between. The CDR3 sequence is CASSTGTLGTDTQYF. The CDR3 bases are TGTGCCAGCAGCACCGGGACACTCGGCACAGATACGCAGTATTTT.